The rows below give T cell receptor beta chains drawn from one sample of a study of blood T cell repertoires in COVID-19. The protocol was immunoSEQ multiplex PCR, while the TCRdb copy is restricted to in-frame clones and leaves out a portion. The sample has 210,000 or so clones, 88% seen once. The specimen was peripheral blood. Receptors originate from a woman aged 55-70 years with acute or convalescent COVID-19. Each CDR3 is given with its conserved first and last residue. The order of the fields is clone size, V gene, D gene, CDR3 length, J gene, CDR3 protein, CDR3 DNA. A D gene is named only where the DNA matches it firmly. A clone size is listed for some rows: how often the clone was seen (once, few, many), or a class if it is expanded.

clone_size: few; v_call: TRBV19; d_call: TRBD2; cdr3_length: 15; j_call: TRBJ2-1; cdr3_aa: CASSLLAGGYNEQFF; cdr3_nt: TGTGCCAGTAGCCTGCTGGCGGGAGGTTACAATGAGCAGTTCTTC
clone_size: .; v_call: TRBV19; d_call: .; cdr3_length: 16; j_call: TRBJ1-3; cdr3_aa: CASSIATVPSGNTIYF; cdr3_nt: TGTGCCAGTAGTATAGCTACAGTTCCCTCTGGAAACACCATATATTTT
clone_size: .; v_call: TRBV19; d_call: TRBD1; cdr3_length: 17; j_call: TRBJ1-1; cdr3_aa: CASSIEGTGAFRTEAFF; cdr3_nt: TGTGCCAGTAGTATAGAGGGGACAGGGGCCTTCAGGACTGAAGCTTTCTTT
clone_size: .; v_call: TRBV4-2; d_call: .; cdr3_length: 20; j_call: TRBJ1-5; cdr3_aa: CASSQEKGWRAEGANQPQHF; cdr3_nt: TGTGCCAGCAGCCAAGAAAAGGGGTGGAGGGCGGAAGGGGCCAATCAGCCCCAGCATTTT
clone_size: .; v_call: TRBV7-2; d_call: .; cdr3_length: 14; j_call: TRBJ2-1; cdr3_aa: CASSLSALDNEQFF; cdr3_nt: TGTGCCAGCAGCTTATCTGCTCTAGACAATGAGCAGTTCTTC
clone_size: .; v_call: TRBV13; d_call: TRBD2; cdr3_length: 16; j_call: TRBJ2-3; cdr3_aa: CASSLRSGSVTDTQYF; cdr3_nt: TGTGCCAGCAGCTTACGGAGCGGGAGCGTCACAGATACGCAGTATTTT
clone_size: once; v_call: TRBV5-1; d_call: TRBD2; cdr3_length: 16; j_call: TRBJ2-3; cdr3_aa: CASSLQSGARTDTQYF; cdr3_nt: TGCGCCAGCAGCTTACAAAGCGGGGCTAGGACAGATACGCAGTATTTT
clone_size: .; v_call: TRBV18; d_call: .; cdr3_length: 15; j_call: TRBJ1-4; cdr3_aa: CASSPGQPTNEKLFF; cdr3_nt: TGTGCCAGCTCACCAGGACAGCCAACTAATGAAAAACTGTTTTTT
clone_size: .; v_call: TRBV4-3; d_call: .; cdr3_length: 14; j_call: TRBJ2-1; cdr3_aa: CASSQAVPSREQFF; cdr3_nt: TGCGCCAGCAGCCAAGCTGTCCCTAGCCGTGAGCAGTTCTTC
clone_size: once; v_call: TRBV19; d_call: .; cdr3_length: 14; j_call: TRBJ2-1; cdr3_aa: CASSIRHVYNEQFF; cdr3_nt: TGTGCCAGTAGTATTCGACACGTGTACAATGAGCAGTTCTTC
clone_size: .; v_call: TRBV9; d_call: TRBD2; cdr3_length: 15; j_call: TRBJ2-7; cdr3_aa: CASSAPSGGAFEQYF; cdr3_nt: TGTGCCAGCAGCGCTCCTAGCGGGGGGGCATTCGAGCAGTACTTC
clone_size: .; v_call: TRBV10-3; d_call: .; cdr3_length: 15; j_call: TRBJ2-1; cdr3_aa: CAISESLLAGNEQFF; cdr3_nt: TGTGCCATCAGTGAGTCGCTACTAGCAGGCAATGAGCAGTTCTTC
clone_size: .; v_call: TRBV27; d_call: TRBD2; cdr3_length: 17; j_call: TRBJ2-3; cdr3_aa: CASSFLPSGRGKDTQYF; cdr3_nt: TGTGCCAGCAGTTTCCTTCCTAGCGGGAGGGGGAAAGATACGCAGTATTTT
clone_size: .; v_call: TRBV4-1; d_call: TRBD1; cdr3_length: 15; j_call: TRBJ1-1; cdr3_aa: CASSQGGTGGTEAFF; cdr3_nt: TGCGCCAGCAGCCAAGGGGGGACAGGGGGCACTGAAGCTTTCTTT
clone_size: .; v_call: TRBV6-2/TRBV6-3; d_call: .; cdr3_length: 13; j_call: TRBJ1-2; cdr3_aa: CASSVGTKYGYTF; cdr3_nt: TGTGCCAGCAGTGTCGGGACTAAATATGGCTACACCTTC
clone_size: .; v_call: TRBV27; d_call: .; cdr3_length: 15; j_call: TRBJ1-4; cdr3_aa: CASSIRLSVNEKLFF; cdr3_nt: TGTGCCAGCAGTATCCGGTTATCGGTAAACGAAAAACTGTTTTTT
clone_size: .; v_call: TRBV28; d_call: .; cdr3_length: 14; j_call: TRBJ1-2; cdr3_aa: CASSLGLYNYGYTF; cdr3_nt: TGTGCCAGCAGTCTGGGCCTGTACAACTATGGCTACACCTTC
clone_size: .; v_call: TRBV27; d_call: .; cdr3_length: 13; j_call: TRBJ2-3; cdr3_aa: CASSFAAVLTQYF; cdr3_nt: TGTGCCAGCAGTTTTGCCGCGGTCCTTACGCAGTATTTT
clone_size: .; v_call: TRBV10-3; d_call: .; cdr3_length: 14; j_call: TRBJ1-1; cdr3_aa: CAITLRWGDTEAFF; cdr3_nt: TGTGCCATCACTCTTCGTTGGGGAGACACTGAAGCTTTCTTT
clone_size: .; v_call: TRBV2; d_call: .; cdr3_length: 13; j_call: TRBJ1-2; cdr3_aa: CASSEKSLYGYTF; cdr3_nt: TGTGCCAGCAGTGAGAAGAGTCTCTATGGCTACACCTTC
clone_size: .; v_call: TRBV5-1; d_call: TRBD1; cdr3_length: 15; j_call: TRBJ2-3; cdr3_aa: CASSLDRGQVDTQYF; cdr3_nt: TGCGCCAGCAGCTTGGACAGGGGGCAGGTAGATACGCAGTATTTT
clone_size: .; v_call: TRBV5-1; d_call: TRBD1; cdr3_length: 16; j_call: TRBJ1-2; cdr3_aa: CASSLMDRGSLGGYTF; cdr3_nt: TGCGCCAGCAGCTTAATGGACAGGGGATCCCTGGGTGGCTACACCTTC
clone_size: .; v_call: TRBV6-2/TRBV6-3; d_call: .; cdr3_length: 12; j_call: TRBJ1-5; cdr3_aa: CASSSSGRPQHF; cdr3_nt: TGTGCCAGCAGTTCATCAGGGCGGCCCCAGCATTTT
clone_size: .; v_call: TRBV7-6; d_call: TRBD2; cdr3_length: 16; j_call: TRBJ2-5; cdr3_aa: CASSLSSSGRSETQYF; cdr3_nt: TGTGCCAGCAGCTTAAGCAGTAGCGGGAGGAGCGAGACCCAGTACTTC
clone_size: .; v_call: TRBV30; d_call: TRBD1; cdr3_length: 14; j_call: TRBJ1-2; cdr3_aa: CAWSRTGVPNGYTF; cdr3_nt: TGTGCCTGGAGTCGGACAGGGGTTCCGAATGGCTACACCTTC
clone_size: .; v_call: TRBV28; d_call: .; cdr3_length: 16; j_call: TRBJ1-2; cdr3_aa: CASTLPGGAYLYGYTF; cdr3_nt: TGTGCCAGCACCCTGCCTGGAGGGGCTTACCTGTATGGCTACACCTTC
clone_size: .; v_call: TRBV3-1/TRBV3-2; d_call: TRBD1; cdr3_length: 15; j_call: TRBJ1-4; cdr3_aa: CASSLTGGVREKLFF; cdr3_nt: TGTGCCAGCAGCCTTACAGGGGGCGTGAGAGAAAAACTGTTTTTT
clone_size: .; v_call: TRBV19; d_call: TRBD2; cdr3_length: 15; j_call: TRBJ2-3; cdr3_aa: CASSSLAGGPDTQYF; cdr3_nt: TGTGCCAGTAGTTCCCTAGCGGGAGGTCCAGATACGCAGTATTTT
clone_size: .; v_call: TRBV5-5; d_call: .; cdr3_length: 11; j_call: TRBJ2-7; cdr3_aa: CASSPNYEQYF; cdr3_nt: TGTGCCAGCAGCCCCAATTACGAGCAGTACTTC
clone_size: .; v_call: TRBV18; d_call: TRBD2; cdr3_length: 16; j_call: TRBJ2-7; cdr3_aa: CASSPPLAGGLYEQYF; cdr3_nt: TGTGCCAGCTCACCACCGCTAGCGGGAGGACTCTACGAGCAGTACTTC
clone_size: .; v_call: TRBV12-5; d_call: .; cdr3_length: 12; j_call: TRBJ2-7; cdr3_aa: CASGHPAYEQYF; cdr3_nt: TGTGCTAGTGGCCACCCGGCCTACGAGCAGTACTTC
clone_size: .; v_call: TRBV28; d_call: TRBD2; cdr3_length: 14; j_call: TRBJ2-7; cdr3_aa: CASGGTSVSYEQYF; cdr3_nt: TGTGCCAGCGGCGGCACTAGCGTCTCCTACGAGCAGTACTTC
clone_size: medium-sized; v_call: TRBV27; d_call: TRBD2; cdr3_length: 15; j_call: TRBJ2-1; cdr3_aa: CASSSGTSGMDEQFF; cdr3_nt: TGTGCCAGCAGTTCTGGGACTAGCGGGATGGATGAGCAGTTCTTC
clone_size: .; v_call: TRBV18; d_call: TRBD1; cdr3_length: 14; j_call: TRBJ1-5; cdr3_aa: CASSPAGGNQPQHF; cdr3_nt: TGTGCCAGCTCACCCGCAGGGGGAAATCAGCCCCAGCATTTT
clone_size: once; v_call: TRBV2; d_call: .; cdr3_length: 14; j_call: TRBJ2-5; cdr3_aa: CASRVTGRRETQYF; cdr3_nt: TGTGCCAGCAGAGTGACAGGCCGGCGGGAGACCCAGTACTTC
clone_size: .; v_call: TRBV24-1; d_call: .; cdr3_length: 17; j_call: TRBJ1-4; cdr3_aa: CATSDPSRGVTNEKLFF; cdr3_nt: TGTGCCACCAGTGACCCGAGCCGAGGAGTGACTAATGAAAAACTGTTTTTT